The rows below give T cell receptor beta chains drawn from one sample of a study of early T cells in non-severe SARS-CoV-2 infection. TCRdb fed the 5' RACE reads into MiXCR, producing one record per CDR3 protein. The table has fewer than 120,000 distinct CDR3 sequences, 10% to 15% seen once. The sequencing used whole blood, collected at baseline. Receptors were obtained from an adult who was a healthcare worker with PCR-confirmed SARS-CoV-2 infection or an uninfected control (not recorded which). Both conserved end residues are part of each CDR3. The order of the fields is V gene, clone size, J gene, D gene, CDR3 protein, CDR3 DNA. The D gene is left open where the match is weak. Rows give clone size only sometimes, using once, few, many, or a class for an expanded clone.

v_call: TRBV6-5; clone_size: few; j_call: TRBJ1-2; d_call: -; cdr3_aa: CASSPGHSYGYTF; cdr3_nt: TGTGCCAGCAGTCCGGGACACAGCTATGGCTACACCTTC
v_call: TRBV6-5; clone_size: -; j_call: TRBJ1-4; d_call: TRBD1; cdr3_aa: CASSQGGASFF; cdr3_nt: TGTGCCAGCAGCCAGGGGGGCGCCTCATTTTTT
v_call: TRBV2; clone_size: many; j_call: TRBJ2-7; d_call: -; cdr3_aa: CASSDRGPEQYF; cdr3_nt: TGTGCCAGCAGTGACCGTGGACCCGAGCAGTACTTC
v_call: TRBV6-1; clone_size: -; j_call: TRBJ2-3; d_call: -; cdr3_aa: CASSERAPSTDTQYF; cdr3_nt: TGTGCCAGCAGTGAGAGGGCACCAAGCACAGATACGCAGTATTTT
v_call: TRBV11-2; clone_size: -; j_call: TRBJ2-6; d_call: -; cdr3_aa: CASSPIRSGANVLTF; cdr3_nt: TGTGCCAGCAGCCCTATTCGCTCTGGGGCCAACGTCCTGACTTTC
v_call: TRBV7-2; clone_size: few; j_call: TRBJ2-6; d_call: -; cdr3_aa: CASSFPPGTGANVLTF; cdr3_nt: TGTGCCAGCAGCTTCCCCCCAGGGACCGGGGCCAACGTCCTGACTTTC
v_call: TRBV7-2; clone_size: many; j_call: TRBJ2-1; d_call: TRBD2; cdr3_aa: CASGTSGYNEQFF; cdr3_nt: TGTGCCAGCGGGACTAGCGGTTACAATGAGCAGTTCTTC
v_call: TRBV20-1; clone_size: -; j_call: TRBJ2-5; d_call: -; cdr3_aa: CSARTPSRSPQETQYF; cdr3_nt: TGCAGTGCTAGAACTCCCTCCCGTTCCCCCCAAGAGACCCAGTACTTC
v_call: TRBV11-2; clone_size: many; j_call: TRBJ1-4; d_call: -; cdr3_aa: CASSLERTNEKLFF; cdr3_nt: TGTGCCAGCAGCTTGGAGAGGACTAATGAAAAACTGTTTTTT
v_call: TRBV20-1; clone_size: -; j_call: TRBJ2-5; d_call: -; cdr3_aa: CSARDSGGGVQYF; cdr3_nt: TGCAGTGCTAGAGACTCAGGGGGAGGTGTCCAGTACTTC
v_call: TRBV12-3/TRBV12-4; clone_size: once; j_call: TRBJ1-2; d_call: -; cdr3_aa: CASSLGTYYGYTF; cdr3_nt: TGTGCCAGCAGTTTGGGCACCTACTATGGCTACACCTTC
v_call: TRBV12-3/TRBV12-4; clone_size: few; j_call: TRBJ2-1; d_call: -; cdr3_aa: CASRRDGQLQFF; cdr3_nt: TGTGCCAGCAGGCGGGACGGCCAGCTGCAATTCTTC
v_call: TRBV7-2; clone_size: few; j_call: TRBJ1-1; d_call: -; cdr3_aa: CASSWANTEAFF; cdr3_nt: TGTGCCAGCAGCTGGGCGAACACTGAAGCTTTCTTT
v_call: TRBV9; clone_size: few; j_call: TRBJ2-2; d_call: -; cdr3_aa: CASSATVNTGELFF; cdr3_nt: TGTGCCAGCAGCGCGACAGTTAACACCGGGGAGCTGTTTTTT
v_call: TRBV14; clone_size: -; j_call: TRBJ2-1; d_call: -; cdr3_aa: CASSQGSVRNEQFF; cdr3_nt: TGTGCCAGCAGCCAAGGGTCTGTCCGCAATGAGCAGTTCTTC
v_call: TRBV7-6; clone_size: few; j_call: TRBJ2-7; d_call: -; cdr3_aa: CASSQPGREQYF; cdr3_nt: TGTGCCAGCAGCCAGCCCGGTAGAGAGCAGTACTTC
v_call: TRBV4-1; clone_size: -; j_call: TRBJ1-1; d_call: TRBD1; cdr3_aa: CASSQVGQGNTEAFF; cdr3_nt: TGCGCCAGCAGCCAAGTGGGACAGGGGAACACTGAAGCTTTCTTT
v_call: TRBV4-2; clone_size: -; j_call: TRBJ2-7; d_call: -; cdr3_aa: CASSQGQTYEQYF; cdr3_nt: TGTGCCAGCAGCCAAGGGCAAACTTACGAGCAGTACTTC
v_call: TRBV29-1; clone_size: few; j_call: TRBJ2-3; d_call: TRBD2; cdr3_aa: CSVGAGVGTDTQYF; cdr3_nt: TGCAGCGTTGGAGCGGGAGTCGGGACAGATACGCAGTATTTT
v_call: TRBV6-1; clone_size: -; j_call: TRBJ1-6; d_call: TRBD1; cdr3_aa: CASRVRSGRGLDSPLHF; cdr3_nt: TGTGCCAGCAGAGTAAGGAGTGGCAGGGGGCTTGACTCACCCCTCCACTTT
v_call: TRBV4-1; clone_size: -; j_call: TRBJ2-7; d_call: -; cdr3_aa: CASSSALQFNEQYF; cdr3_nt: TGCGCCAGCAGCAGTGCCCTCCAGTTCAACGAGCAGTACTTC
v_call: TRBV5-1; clone_size: -; j_call: TRBJ1-6; d_call: TRBD1; cdr3_aa: CASSLEQGVLPLHF; cdr3_nt: TGCGCCAGCAGCTTGGAACAGGGGGTTTTACCCCTCCACTTT
v_call: TRBV20-1; clone_size: -; j_call: TRBJ1-2; d_call: -; cdr3_aa: CSARGMSSGYTF; cdr3_nt: TGCAGTGCTAGAGGCATGTCAAGCGGCTACACCTTC
v_call: TRBV3-1; clone_size: few; j_call: TRBJ1-2; d_call: -; cdr3_aa: CASSRIDRGPNGYTF; cdr3_nt: TGTGCCAGCAGCCGGATAGATCGGGGACCGAATGGCTACACCTTC
v_call: TRBV12-3/TRBV12-4; clone_size: few; j_call: TRBJ2-7; d_call: TRBD2; cdr3_aa: CASRLAGSSYEQYF; cdr3_nt: TGTGCCAGCAGACTAGCGGGTAGCTCCTACGAGCAGTACTTC
v_call: TRBV20-1; clone_size: many; j_call: TRBJ2-1; d_call: -; cdr3_aa: CSASGSSYNEQFF; cdr3_nt: TGCAGTGCTAGCGGGAGCTCCTACAATGAGCAGTTCTTC
v_call: TRBV27; clone_size: few; j_call: TRBJ1-5; d_call: TRBD1; cdr3_aa: CASSLMAGGREQPQHF; cdr3_nt: TGTGCCAGCAGTTTAATGGCAGGGGGCCGAGAACAGCCCCAGCATTTT
v_call: TRBV20-1; clone_size: few; j_call: TRBJ2-4; d_call: -; cdr3_aa: CSARGETSLTNIQYF; cdr3_nt: TGCAGTGCTAGAGGGGAAACGTCCTTAACAAACATTCAGTACTTC
v_call: TRBV12-3/TRBV12-4; clone_size: many; j_call: TRBJ1-3; d_call: TRBD1; cdr3_aa: CASRIWDSYSGNTIYF; cdr3_nt: TGTGCCAGCAGGATCTGGGACAGCTACTCTGGAAACACCATATATTTT
v_call: TRBV12-2; clone_size: -; j_call: TRBJ2-7; d_call: -; cdr3_aa: CASRLGVGQVDSYEQYF; cdr3_nt: TGTGCAAGTCGCTTAGGGGTCGGACAGGTCGACTCCTACGAGCAGTACTTC
v_call: TRBV6-1; clone_size: many; j_call: TRBJ1-2; d_call: -; cdr3_aa: CASSLKGEPYGYTF; cdr3_nt: TGTGCCAGCAGTCTTAAAGGGGAGCCCTATGGCTACACCTTC
v_call: TRBV18; clone_size: -; j_call: TRBJ2-3; d_call: -; cdr3_aa: CASSPEPFTDTQYF; cdr3_nt: TGTGCCAGCTCACCGGAACCCTTCACAGATACGCAGTATTTT
v_call: TRBV20-1; clone_size: -; j_call: TRBJ1-5; d_call: -; cdr3_aa: CSARGLPPGKPQHF; cdr3_nt: TGCAGTGCTAGGGGACTCCCTCCCGGAAAGCCCCAGCATTTT
v_call: TRBV28; clone_size: few; j_call: TRBJ2-7; d_call: -; cdr3_aa: CASSDTGNYEQYF; cdr3_nt: TGTGCCAGCAGCGATACAGGTAACTACGAGCAGTACTTC
v_call: TRBV7-2; clone_size: few; j_call: TRBJ1-4; d_call: -; cdr3_aa: CASSFGPVEKLFF; cdr3_nt: TGTGCCAGCAGCTTCGGCCCCGTTGAAAAACTGTTTTTT
v_call: TRBV11-2; clone_size: few; j_call: TRBJ2-3; d_call: -; cdr3_aa: CASSPGGGGTDTQYF; cdr3_nt: TGTGCCAGCAGCCCAGGAGGAGGGGGAACAGATACGCAGTATTTT
v_call: TRBV4-1; clone_size: many; j_call: TRBJ2-7; d_call: TRBD1; cdr3_aa: CASSPRDRAYEQYF; cdr3_nt: TGCGCCAGCAGCCCCCGGGACAGGGCCTACGAGCAGTACTTC